This T cell receptor beta chain was obtained from a study of blood T cells in healthy people across ages. Then a second PCR, running about 6 to 11 cycles, was carried out with a sample-barcoded 5' primer and a J-beta primer mix. TCRdb used MiXCR to reprocess the 5' RACE reads, holding one entry per CDR3 protein. Of 600,000 or so distinct CDR3 sequences listed, about 21% are singletons. Trimming left V 3 bases short and J 4 bases short, with 24 bases between. There are 17 residues in the CDR3. Germline CDR1 DFQATT, CDR2 SNEGSKA (reference sequence). The sequencing input was blood. The receptor comes from a man between 65 and 80 years old in good health. V usage is TRBV20-1 and J usage is TRBJ2-5, with D perhaps TRBD2 (6 bases). The CDR3 sequence is CSASWFVLAGRRETQYF. CDR3 DNA sequence: TGCAGTGCTAGTTGGTTCGTCTTGGCGGGACGGAGAGAGACCCAGTACTTC.